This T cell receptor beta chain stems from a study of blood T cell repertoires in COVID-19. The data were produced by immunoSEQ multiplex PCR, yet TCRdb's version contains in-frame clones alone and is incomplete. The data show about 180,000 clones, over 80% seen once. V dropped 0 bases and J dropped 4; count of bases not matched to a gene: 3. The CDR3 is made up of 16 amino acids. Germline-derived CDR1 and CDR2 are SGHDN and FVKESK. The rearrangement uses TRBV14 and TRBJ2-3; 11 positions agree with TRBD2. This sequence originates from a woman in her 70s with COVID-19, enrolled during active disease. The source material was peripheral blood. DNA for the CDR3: TGTGCCAGCAGCCAAGAAGGTAGCGGGAGGGCAGATACGCAGTATTTT. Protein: CASSQEGSGRADTQYF.